Presented here are 13 T cell receptor beta chains from one specimen sequenced in a study of T cell responses to AZD1222 COVID-19 vaccine. TCRdb keeps only in-frame clones here, not all; method: immunoSEQ multiplex PCR. The sample holds around 100,000 clones, about 89% seen once. The starting material was peripheral blood, obtained on day 0 of MenACWY control vaccination. These receptors came from an adult in good health.

The V gene is TRBV7-9, the J gene TRBJ2-5; 8 bases line up with TRBD1. Germline V gives CDR1 SEHNR, CDR2 FQNEAQ (reference sequence). The V segment lost 5 bases and the J segment 5 bases; nucleotides outside the gene matches: 4. This CDR3 has 13 amino acids. The CDR3 DNA is TGTGCCAGCAGCCCAGGGGGCGCCGAGACCCAGTACTTC. This encodes CASSPGGAETQYF.

The CDR3 loop reads CASSLSMEFGNTIYF. The CDR3 nucleotides read TGTGCCAGCAGTTTATCGATGGAATTCGGAAACACCATATATTTT. The chain uses TRBV27 and TRBJ1-3; D call uncertain. The CDR3 is made up of 15 amino acids. The V end was cut by 0 bases, the J end by 4 bases, with 10 bases between. Germline CDR1 and CDR2: MNHEY and SMNVEV (reference sequence).

This chain uses TRBV20-1 with TRBJ2-2; 7 bases align to TRBD2. This CDR3 region has 15 residues. Per the germline V gene, CDR1 is DFQATT and CDR2 is SNEGSKA (reference sequence). The trim removed 3 bases at V and 1 base at J, leaving 5 bases unmatched. The CDR3 bases are TGCAGTGCTAGTTCTTGGGGGGGGAACACCGGGGAGCTGTTTTTT. It specifies CSASSWGGNTGELFF.

The chain is built from TRBV6-6 and TRBJ2-5; 8 bases agree with TRBD1. This CDR3 has 16 amino acids. Looked up from germline, CDR1 is MNHNY and CDR2 is SVGAGI (reference sequence). J gave up 1 base and V 5 bases, and 9 bases lay outside the gene matches. DNA of the CDR3: TGTGCCAGCAGTCCCTGGGGACAGGCAAGCCAAGAGACCCAGTACTTC. Translated, it gives CASSPWGQASQETQYF.

The rearrangement uses TRBV11-3 and TRBJ2-2; 9 nucleotides match TRBD2. J lost 0 bases, V lost 4 bases, and 0 bases had no gene match. Germline lookup yields CDR1 SGHNT and CDR2 YENEEA. The CDR3 spans 15 residues. In nucleotides, the CDR3 is TGTGCCAGCAGCTCTAGCGGGACGAACACCGGGGAGCTGTTTTTT. Amino acid sequence: CASSSSGTNTGELFF.

The V gene is TRBV12-3 or TRBV12-4, the J gene TRBJ2-3; 7 bases line up with TRBD1. V gave up 0 bases and J gave up 8 bases; unmatched junction bases: 2. There are 13 residues in the CDR3. The chain's CDR3 is CASSLATGFTQYF. In nucleotides, the CDR3 is TGTGCCAGCAGTTTAGCGACAGGGTTTACGCAGTATTTT.

V and J are TRBV27 and TRBJ1-2; tentative D call: TRBD1 (6 bases). Germline CDR1 is MNHEY and CDR2 is SMNVEV (reference sequence). The CDR3 loop spans 14 amino acids. Trimming shortened V by 3 bases and J by 2 bases, and 10 bases separated the two germline ends. CDR3 protein: CASSLTGANYGYTF. The CDR3 coding sequence is TGTGCCAGCAGTTTGACAGGCGCCAACTATGGCTACACCTTC.

The chain links TRBV30 to TRBJ1-2; tentatively, D is TRBD1 (5 bases). The V gene's germline CDR1 is GTSNPN and CDR2 SVGIG (reference sequence). V lost 5 bases and J lost 7, with 17 bases in between. The CDR3 spans 13 residues. CDR3 amino acids: CAWSRDRTIGYTF. Written as DNA, the CDR3 is TGTGCCTGGTCAAGGGACCGCACTATTGGCTACACCTTC.

The chain employs TRBV7-2 and TRBJ1-2, with D unresolved. This CDR3 has 14 amino acids. The germline V gene has CDR1 SGHTA and CDR2 FQGNSA. V was pared by 0 bases and J by 8 bases, with 13 bases between. The CDR3 region has the DNA TGTGCCAGCAGCTTAGCCCGGAGGGAACGGGGCTACACCTTC. It yields the protein CASSLARRERGYTF.

This chain connects TRBV27 to TRBJ1-2; perhaps TRBD1 as D (5 bases). Trimming took off 4 bases at V and 4 bases at J, with 10 bases between the two ends. The germline gives CDR1 MNHEY, CDR2 SMNVEV (reference sequence). The CDR3 has 13 amino acids. The CDR3: CASSSWGSYGYTF. The CDR3 coding sequence is TGTGCCAGCAGTTCCTGGGGCAGCTATGGCTACACCTTC.

The chain recombines TRBV18 with TRBJ1-3, with 7 positions matching TRBD1. V shed 3 bases and J 4 bases; nucleotides not matched to a gene: 6. Germline lookup yields CDR1 KGHSH and CDR2 LQKENI. The CDR3 consists of 15 residues. The CDR3 spells CASSPDRALGNTIYF. CDR3 bases: TGTGCCAGCTCACCCGACAGGGCTCTAGGAAACACCATATATTTT.

The chain has TRBV10-3 and TRBJ1-1; the D is unclear. From germline, CDR1 is ENHRY and CDR2 SYGVKD. V lost 5 bases, J lost 2 bases, and 9 bases lay in between. There are 13 residues in the CDR3. In nucleotides, the CDR3 is TGTGCCATCAGTCTGGACCTAAACACTGAAGCTTTCTTT. Protein product: CAISLDLNTEAFF.

The chain employs TRBV6-6 and TRBJ2-3, with TRBD2 as a possible D gene (5 bases). This CDR3 region has 13 residues. Germline V lookup: CDR1 MNHNY, CDR2 SVGAGI (reference sequence). Trimming removed 7 bases from V and 0 bases from J, with 8 bases in between. In DNA form, the CDR3 reads TGTGCCAGCATTGAGGGTAGCACAGATACGCAGTATTTT. Protein product: CASIEGSTDTQYF.